The rows below give T cell receptor beta chains drawn from one sample of a study of T cell repertoires in cytomegalovirus infection. MiXCR was run by TCRdb on the reads, yielding one entry per CDR3 protein. The sample lists about 740,000 distinct CDR3 sequences, 35% seen once, with about 2.8% in the top ten. Sequenced: PBMCs. The receptors shown here come from a human donor in good health (CMV status not recorded). Some clones in this sample may be carry-over from other donors' samples. Both conserved end residues are part of each CDR3. The D gene is left open where the match is weak. Part of the rows lack a size; the others show once, few, many or a class for expanded clones.

CDR3 | DNA | D | J | V | size
CASSLVAGSGETQYF | TGTGCCAGCAGCTTAGTAGCCGGATCGGGCGAGACCCAGTACTTC | - | TRBJ2-5 | TRBV7-9 | few
CAISPPSTGNTIYF | TGTGCCATCTCACCTCCTTCAACGGGAAACACCATATATTTT | - | TRBJ1-3 | TRBV18 | -
CASSPPGGMNTEAFF | TGTGCCAGCAGCCCCCCAGGGGGGATGAACACTGAAGCTTTCTTT | TRBD1 | TRBJ1-1 | TRBV7-2 | few
CASSPSGTANQPQHF | TGTGCCAGCAGTCCCTCAGGGACCGCCAATCAGCCCCAGCATTTT | - | TRBJ1-5 | TRBV12-3/TRBV12-4 | few
CASSQSLAPSLYEQYF | TGTGCCAGCAGCCAAAGCCTAGCGCCCAGCCTCTACGAGCAGTACTTC | - | TRBJ2-7 | TRBV7-2 | few
CASSPLDSPFQYF | TGCGCCAGCAGCCCCCTGGACAGCCCGTTTCAGTACTTC | - | TRBJ2-4 | TRBV5-1 | once
CASSERIRDRGLSSYNEQFF | TGCGCCAGCTCAGAAAGGATCCGGGACAGGGGGCTTAGCTCCTACAATGAGCAGTTCTTC | TRBD1 | TRBJ2-1 | TRBV10-1 | -
CASSQSKSSIYNEQFF | TGCGCCAGCAGTCAATCCAAATCCTCCATCTACAATGAGCAGTTCTTC | - | TRBJ2-1 | TRBV23-1 | -
CASTMTGNTEAFF | TGTGCCAGCACCATGACAGGGAACACTGAAGCTTTCTTT | - | TRBJ1-1 | TRBV7-6 | once
CASSSQKAGGAGELFF | TGTGCCAGCAGTTCCCAAAAGGCGGGCGGGGCCGGGGAGCTGTTTTTT | - | TRBJ2-2 | TRBV12-3/TRBV12-4 | -
CASSLVGSGDSGNTIYF | TGTGCCAGCAGCTTAGTGGGATCCGGAGACTCTGGAAACACCATATATTTT | - | TRBJ1-3 | TRBV7-8 | few
CASTRGHGNQPQHF | TGTGCCAGTACAAGGGGGCATGGCAATCAGCCCCAGCATTTT | TRBD1 | TRBJ1-5 | TRBV19 | -
CASSVLRSDTQYF | TGTGCCAGCAGCGTTCTAAGGTCAGATACGCAGTATTTT | - | TRBJ2-3 | TRBV9 | -
CASNKVNTEAFF | TGTGCCAGCAACAAGGTGAACACTGAAGCTTTCTTT | - | TRBJ1-1 | TRBV7-9 | -
CASSLRDTGLRSEAFF | TGTGCCAGCAGCTTGCGGGACACGGGACTCCGTAGCGAAGCTTTCTTT | - | TRBJ1-1 | TRBV5-6 | -
CSVVGEEGLATYNEQFF | TGCAGCGTTGTAGGGGAAGAAGGACTAGCCACCTACAATGAGCAGTTCTTC | TRBD2 | TRBJ2-1 | TRBV29-1 | once
CASSPRTGGFPTNEKLFF | TGTGCCAGCAGCCCTCGGACAGGGGGCTTTCCAACTAATGAAAAACTGTTTTTT | TRBD1 | TRBJ1-4 | TRBV12-3/TRBV12-4 | -
CASSPGGRGDTGELFF | TGTGCCAGCAGCCCTGGGGGCAGGGGGGACACCGGGGAGCTGTTTTTT | - | TRBJ2-2 | TRBV7-6 | many
CASTLPGADEQFF | TGTGCCAGCACCCTTCCGGGCGCCGATGAGCAGTTCTTC | - | TRBJ2-1 | TRBV7-9 | many
CASSETGANTGELFF | TGTGCCAGCAGTGAGACAGGGGCGAACACCGGGGAGCTGTTTTTT | TRBD1 | TRBJ2-2 | TRBV28 | -
CASTAAETQYF | TGTGCCAGCACCGCCGCCGAGACCCAGTACTTC | - | TRBJ2-5 | TRBV28 | few
CASSYGTITGELFF | TGTGCCAGCAGCTACGGGACAATTACCGGGGAGCTGTTTTTT | - | TRBJ2-2 | TRBV7-8 | many
CASSLDGRGNTEAFF | TGTGCCAGCAGTTTGGATGGCAGGGGAAACACTGAAGCTTTCTTT | - | TRBJ1-1 | TRBV12-3/TRBV12-4 | -
CASTTRGETQYF | TGTGCCAGCACCACCCGAGGGGAGACCCAGTACTTC | - | TRBJ2-5 | TRBV2 | -
CASSGDRGGTEAFF | TGTGCCAGCAGCGGCGACAGGGGAGGCACTGAAGCTTTCTTT | TRBD1 | TRBJ1-1 | TRBV5-4 | few
CASSAPQGWSYGYTF | TGTGCCAGCAGTGCACCACAGGGTTGGAGCTATGGCTACACCTTC | - | TRBJ1-2 | TRBV28 | -
CASSLFADRVTEAFF | TGTGCCAGCAGTTTATTCGCGGACAGGGTTACTGAAGCTTTCTTT | TRBD1 | TRBJ1-1 | TRBV28 | -
CATTRQPAGNTIYF | TGTGCCACCACCAGACAGCCGGCTGGAAACACCATATATTTT | - | TRBJ1-3 | TRBV12-3/TRBV12-4 | -
CASSMSQGYQPQHF | TGTGCCAGTAGTATGTCACAGGGTTATCAGCCCCAGCATTTT | - | TRBJ1-5 | TRBV19 | -
CASSPRDSLMNTEAFF | TGTGCCAGCAGCCCTCGGGACAGTCTTATGAACACTGAAGCTTTCTTT | TRBD1 | TRBJ1-1 | TRBV7-9 | few
CASSYSISAGGSYEQYF | TGTGCCAGCAGTTACTCGATCTCAGCGGGAGGCTCCTACGAGCAGTACTTC | TRBD2 | TRBJ2-7 | TRBV6-6 | few
CSANQRYENTEAFF | TGCAGTGCTAATCAGCGGTACGAGAACACTGAAGCTTTCTTT | - | TRBJ1-1 | TRBV20-1 | -
CASSFPGGASGYTF | TGTGCCAGCAGCTTCCCCGGGGGCGCATCGGGCTACACCTTC | - | TRBJ1-2 | TRBV7-2 | -
CANPAGVGHF | TGTGCCAACCCGGCGGGGGTAGGGCATTTT | - | TRBJ1-5 | TRBV6-1 | -
CAGLDSAGLIDEQYF | TGTGCCGGATTGGACAGCGCGGGACTAATTGACGAGCAGTACTTC | - | TRBJ2-7 | TRBV7-6 | few
CASSPDPYSTNEKLFF | TGTGCCAGCAGCCCCGACCCCTACAGCACTAATGAAAAACTGTTTTTT | - | TRBJ1-4 | TRBV5-8 | -
CASSLMETGYGYTF | TGTGCCAGCAGTTTAATGGAGACAGGCTATGGCTACACCTTC | - | TRBJ1-2 | TRBV12-3/TRBV12-4 | few
CASSSLGMNTEAFF | TGTGCCAGCAGTTCTCTGGGAATGAACACTGAAGCTTTCTTT | - | TRBJ1-1 | TRBV6-1 | -
CASKGLADPTSYEQYF | TGTGCCAGTAAGGGACTAGCGGATCCCACCTCCTACGAGCAGTACTTC | TRBD2 | TRBJ2-7 | TRBV28 | few
CASSLKLAARGELFF | TGTGCCAGCAGTTTAAAACTAGCGGCCCGAGGGGAGCTGTTTTTT | TRBD2 | TRBJ2-2 | TRBV28 | -
CASSPTSGKAYNEQFF | TGCGCCAGCAGCCCGACTAGCGGGAAGGCCTACAATGAGCAGTTCTTC | TRBD2 | TRBJ2-1 | TRBV5-1 | -
CATSALWADTQYF | TGTGCCACCAGTGCCCTTTGGGCAGATACGCAGTATTTT | - | TRBJ2-3 | TRBV24-1 | -
CASNPGNNEKLFF | TGTGCCAGTAATCCAGGGAATAATGAAAAACTGTTTTTT | - | TRBJ1-4 | TRBV12-3/TRBV12-4 | -
CATKQGALTEAFF | TGTGCCACTAAGCAGGGGGCTTTAACTGAAGCTTTCTTT | TRBD1 | TRBJ1-1 | TRBV15 | -
CASSQGVRTAATNEKLFF | TGTGCCAGCAGCCAAGGCGTCCGGACAGCAGCAACTAATGAAAAACTGTTTTTT | - | TRBJ1-4 | TRBV14 | -
CASSLAFEMGDEQFF | TGTGCCAGCAGCTTAGCGTTCGAAATGGGCGATGAGCAGTTCTTC | - | TRBJ2-1 | TRBV7-8 | many
CASSPKGIGRRESPLHF | TGTGCCAGCAGCCCCAAAGGTATCGGACGGAGGGAGTCACCCCTCCACTTT | - | TRBJ1-6 | TRBV3-1 | -
CSARTSGSSGEQYF | TGCAGTGCCCGGACTAGCGGGAGCTCGGGCGAGCAGTACTTC | TRBD2 | TRBJ2-7 | TRBV20-1 | -
CASSPRGSWEKLFF | TGTGCCAGCAGCCCCCGGGGCAGTTGGGAAAAACTGTTTTTT | - | TRBJ1-4 | TRBV7-9 | -
CASRLTSGGRLGF | TGTGCCAGCCGCCTCACCTCTGGGGGCAGGCTGGGTTTT | - | TRBJ1-6 | TRBV7-2 | -
CASSYAKGLVNEKLFF | TGTGCCAGCAGTTACGCGAAGGGTTTGGTTAATGAAAAACTGTTTTTT | - | TRBJ1-4 | TRBV6-5 | few
CASSLRAGVTDSQYF | TGTGCCAGCAGCCTACGAGCGGGAGTAACAGATTCGCAGTATTTT | TRBD2 | TRBJ2-3 | TRBV12-3/TRBV12-4 | -
CAIRNALGNEKLFF | TGTGCCATCAGGAACGCCCTGGGAAATGAAAAACTGTTTTTT | - | TRBJ1-4 | TRBV10-3 | -
CASSLQGLGYGYTF | TGTGCCAGCAGCTTGCAGGGGCTAGGGTATGGCTACACCTTC | - | TRBJ1-2 | TRBV5-5 | -
CASASMGNQPQHF | TGTGCCAGTGCCTCAATGGGCAATCAGCCCCAGCATTTT | - | TRBJ1-5 | TRBV19 | -
CASSQEGWTGGAPYEQYF | TGTGCCAGCAGCCAAGAAGGGTGGACAGGGGGCGCTCCCTACGAGCAGTACTTC | TRBD1 | TRBJ2-7 | TRBV14 | few
CSARDQGTGSPLHF | TGCAGTGCTAGAGATCAGGGGACTGGTTCACCCCTCCACTTT | - | TRBJ1-6 | TRBV20-1 | few